This T cell receptor beta chain was documented in a study of T cell responses to AZD1222 COVID-19 vaccine. Study-wide points: The reported proportion of spike-specific TCRs targeting unmutated variant regions was nearly half.

Concerning this clone: Antigen specificity is unknown.

Profiled with immunoSEQ multiplex PCR; TCRdb holds only in-frame clones, not every one. The data show some 110,000 clones, around 83% seen once. Researchers grouped second doses given at about 4 or about 12 weeks into one pool. Germline CDR1 is SGDLS and CDR2 is YYNGEE. This CDR3 has 18 amino acids. V shed 4 bases, J shed 4 bases, and the junction held 14 bases outside the gene matches. J is TRBJ1-2 and V is TRBV9, with 12 positions matching TRBD1. The clonotype was recovered from an adult who received the AZD1222 COVID-19 vaccine. The sequencing used peripheral blood, collected 28 days after the second AZD1222 dose. As DNA, the CDR3 is TGTGCCAGCAGCTCCAGCCGGGACAGGGGGCCCCCACTCTATGGCTACACCTTC. Translation gives CASSSSRDRGPPLYGYTF.